This entry lists 28 T cell receptor beta chains sequenced from one sample in a study of a mutant IDH1 vaccine in newly diagnosed glioma. Method: immunoSEQ multiplex PCR; TCRdb's copy keeps in-frame clones and lacks some. The data contain about 65,000 clones, approximately 85% of them seen just once; the ten biggest clones take up 3.5% to 4.5%. The antigens for these receptors are not known. Noted time point: week 23, last vaccination. It was 300 ug of mutant IDH1 20-mer peptide that made up each vaccine dose, given with topical imiquimod. The sample consisted of PBMCs, taken from a glioma patient whose treatment included an IDH1 peptide vaccine. All receptors derive from a man aged 30 to 45 with glioma.

V gene TRBV7-9 combines with J gene TRBJ2-7, with 8 bases aligning to TRBD2. In germline, CDR1 is SEHNR, CDR2 FQNEAQ (reference sequence). With V trimmed by 6 bases and J by 0 bases, 7 bases remained unmatched. The CDR3 has 15 amino acids. The CDR3 region has the DNA TGTGCCAGCAGTTCAACGGGGGGGGCCTCCTACGAGCAGTACTTC. Translation: CASSSTGGASYEQYF.

This chain uses TRBV27 with TRBJ1-2; D is uncertain. CDR1 MNHEY and CDR2 SMNVEV come from the germline V gene (reference sequence). The CDR3 is 13 residues long. V lost 1 base, J lost 7 bases, and 10 bases lay in between. CDR3 protein: CASSLFTGFGYTF. In DNA, the CDR3 is TGTGCCAGCAGTTTATTTACTGGGTTTGGCTACACCTTC.

V is TRBV28 and J is TRBJ2-3; TRBD2 matches 7 bases. The CDR3 runs to 15 residues. The germline CDR1 and CDR2 sequences are MDHEN and SYDVKM. V lost 6 bases to trimming and J lost 0 bases; unmatched junction nucleotides: 6. The CDR3 bases are TGTGCCAGCAGGAGACTAGCTTCTAGCACAGATACGCAGTATTTT. It specifies CASRRLASSTDTQYF.

This chain connects TRBV4-1 to TRBJ2-4, with 8 bases identical to TRBD1. From germline, CDR1 is MGHRA and CDR2 YSYEKL. V trimming: 1 base; J trimming: 0 bases; junction bases outside the gene matches: 14. The CDR3 has 20 amino acids. The CDR3 protein is CASSQAGQGMNLLAKNIQYF. The CDR3 DNA is TGCGCCAGCAGCCAAGCCGGACAGGGCATGAACCTCCTAGCCAAAAACATTCAGTACTTC.

The rearrangement uses TRBV7-2 and TRBJ1-1; D call uncertain. V gave up 6 bases and J gave up 0 bases, with 20 bases separating them. CDR1 and CDR2 (germline): SGHTA, FQGNSA. The CDR3 extends over 17 amino acids. CDR3 coding DNA: TGTGCCAGCAGTTTCGCCCGGGGAGGCGGCCTGAACACTGAAGCTTTCTTT. This codes for CASSFARGGGLNTEAFF.

The J gene is TRBJ2-1, the V gene TRBV6-1; no firm D call. Germline V gives CDR1 MNHNS, CDR2 SASEGT. The CDR3 is 11 residues long. V was pared by 4 bases and J by 4 bases, with 2 bases between. The CDR3 sequence: CASSVYNEQFF. CDR3 bases: TGTGCCAGCAGTGTGTACAATGAGCAGTTCTTC.

The gene calls are TRBV7-2 and TRBJ1-1, with TRBD1 matching 11 bases. Looked up from germline, CDR1 is SGHTA and CDR2 is FQGNSA. The CDR3 is 17 residues long. Trimming took 0 bases from V and 5 from J; bases not matched to a gene: 8. Here the CDR3 reads CASSLARPGQGGTEAFF. The DNA of the CDR3 is TGTGCCAGCAGCTTAGCCCGACCGGGACAGGGGGGTACTGAAGCTTTCTTT. Using reference TRBV7-2 and TRBJ1-1 for the parts outside the CDR3, the full variable domain is GAGVSQSPSNKVTEKGKDVELRCDPISGHTALYWYRQSLGQGLEFLIYFQGNSAPDKSGLPSDRFSAERTGGSVSTLTIQRTQQEDSAVYLCASSLARPGQGGTEAFFGQGTRLTVV.

The chain combines TRBV25-1 with TRBJ1-1, with 7 bases lining up with TRBD1. J gave up 6 bases and V 4 bases, and 11 bases lay outside the gene matches. Per the germline V gene, CDR1 is MGHDK and CDR2 is SYGVNS. CDR3 length: 15 residues. The CDR3 nucleotides are TGTGCCAGCAGTGGCCTGGGACAGTTTTTTTCTGAAGCTTTCTTT. Translating gives CASSGLGQFFSEAFF. Based on the CDR3 plus reference TRBV25-1 and TRBJ1-1, the full variable domain is EADIYQTPRYLVIGTGKKITLECSQTMGHDKMYWYQQDPGMELHLIHYSYGVNSTEKGDLSSESTVSRIRTEHFPLTLESARPSHTSQYLCASSGLGQFFSEAFFGQGTRLTVV.

This sequence joins TRBV6-1 and TRBJ1-2, with TRBD1 matching over 8 bases. The junction had 12 bases not matched to a gene; V was cut back by 7 bases and J by 5 bases. The CDR3 contains 15 residues. Germline assignment: CDR1 MNHNS and CDR2 SASEGT. The CDR3 here is CASTEVTGGWYGYTF. CDR3 in DNA: TGTGCCAGCACCGAAGTAACAGGGGGTTGGTATGGCTACACCTTC.

The rearrangement links TRBV28 to TRBJ2-5, with D unclear. The DNA end is more similar to TRBJ2-7, so the J call may be wrong. Germline assignment: CDR1 MDHEN and CDR2 SYDVKM. This CDR3 region has 13 residues. The CDR3 bases are TGTGCCAGCAGTTTCTCCGAGGTTCACGAGCAGTACTTC. The encoded protein is CASSFSEVHEQYF.

This clone was detected a few times. DNA of the CDR3: TGTGCCACAATCACAACAGGGCCTGAAGCTTTCTTT. It encodes CATITTGPEAFF. The J gene is TRBJ1-1, the V gene TRBV19; D may be TRBD1 (6 bases). Germline V CDR1 and CDR2: LNHDA, SQIVND (reference sequence). Trimming cost V 10 bases and J 6 bases, with 15 bases left between them. The CDR3 loop spans 12 amino acids.

The chain uses TRBV28 and TRBJ2-5; D is perhaps TRBD2 (7 bases). The DNA end favors TRBJ2-7, so the J call may be wrong. The CDR3 runs 14 residues. Per germline, CDR1 MDHEN and CDR2 SYDVKM. The CDR3 protein is CASSFGGLVYEQYF. CDR3 sequence (DNA): TGTGCCAGCAGTTTCGGGGGGCTAGTCTACGAGCAGTACTTC.

V gene TRBV2 combines with J gene TRBJ2-3; D might be TRBD1 (6 bases). CDR1 and CDR2 from the germline V gene are SNHLY and FYNNEI. The CDR3 is made up of 13 amino acids. The CDR3 DNA is TGTGCAACCCCAGGGACAAGCACAGATACGCAGTATTTT. It specifies CATPGTSTDTQYF.

The chain combines TRBV5-6 with TRBJ2-7; no reliable D call. The CDR3 runs to 18 residues. Trimming removed 0 bases at V and 3 bases at J, with 22 bases between. Germline V lookup: CDR1 SGHDT, CDR2 YYEEEE. The CDR3 here is CASSLDKGVGLVVYEQYF. Here the CDR3 DNA reads TGTGCCAGCAGCTTGGATAAGGGCGTAGGGCTCGTAGTCTACGAGCAGTACTTC.

J is TRBJ2-1 and V is TRBV28; TRBD2 agrees at 8 bases. Per the germline V gene, CDR1 is MDHEN and CDR2 is SYDVKM. J lost 8 bases, V lost 8 bases, and 14 bases had no gene match. The CDR3 runs to 15 residues. In DNA form, the CDR3 reads TGTGCCAGCCGGCTGGGTGGCGGGGGGTTGGATGAGCAGTTCTTC. Its translation: CASRLGGGGLDEQFF.

The CDR3 region is CASSTDRKVLFF. DNA of the CDR3: TGTGCCAGCAGTACAGACCGAAAAGTACTGTTTTTT. The chain joins TRBV28 to TRBJ1-4; D uncertain. The V gene lost 5 bases and the J gene lost 13 bases, with 14 bases spanning the gap. The CDR3 totals 12 residues. Germline CDR1 is MDHEN and CDR2 is SYDVKM.

DNA for the CDR3: TGTGCCAGCAGGACAGGGGGCAGGTACGAGCAGTACTTC. Translating gives CASRTGGRYEQYF. The chain recombines TRBV2 with TRBJ2-7; TRBD1 matches at 10 bases. The V gene end was trimmed by 6 bases and the J gene end by 4 bases; junction bases not matched to a gene: 3. The CDR3 sequence is 13 residues long. Per the germline V gene, CDR1 is SNHLY and CDR2 is FYNNEI.

This clone has just one count. The chain employs TRBV19 and TRBJ2-7; D is possibly TRBD1 (5 bases). The V gene's germline CDR1 is LNHDA and CDR2 SQIVND (reference sequence). The CDR3 has 17 amino acids. V gave up 3 bases and J gave up 3 bases, with 21 bases separating them. The DNA of the CDR3 is TGTGCCAGTAGTATTAAGGGTATGTCGCAGGGCTTCTACGAGCAGTACTTC. As protein: CASSIKGMSQGFYEQYF.

The V call is TRBV5-8, the J call TRBJ1-5; D is unresolved. The CDR3 is 13 residues long. Deletions cut 5 bases from V and 3 bases from J, with 9 bases between. Per the germline V gene, CDR1 is SGHTS and CDR2 is YDEGEE. CDR3 region: CASSSVINQPQHF. The CDR3 DNA reads TGTGCCAGCAGTTCAGTTATCAATCAGCCCCAGCATTTT.

The chain carries TRBV9 and TRBJ1-2, with D perhaps matching TRBD1 (6 bases). Germline CDR1 reads SGDLS; CDR2 reads YYNGEE. There are 15 residues in the CDR3. The V end was cut by 4 bases, the J end by 1 base, with 14 bases between. The CDR3 DNA follows: TGTGCCAGCAGCCCCGCCGGCAGGGGTAACTATGGCTACACCTTC. Translating gives CASSPAGRGNYGYTF.

The genes are TRBV11-2 and TRBJ1-5; D perhaps matches TRBD1 (5 bases). Germline V gene lookup returns CDR1 SGHAT and CDR2 FQNNGV. This CDR3 region has 17 residues. Trimming shortened V by 0 bases and J by 7 bases, and 19 bases separated the two germline ends. The chain's CDR3 is CASSLEPGTFAGQPQHF. As DNA, the CDR3 is TGTGCCAGCAGCTTAGAACCCGGGACGTTCGCCGGCCAGCCCCAGCATTTT.

The J gene is TRBJ1-6, the V gene TRBV21-1. TRBV21-1 is a pseudogene locus. This CDR3 is 16 amino acids long. DNA for the CDR3: TGTGCCAGCAGCGAACTCCGCGGGGGGGATAATTCACCCCTCCACTTT. Amino acid sequence: CASSELRGGDNSPLHF.

J is TRBJ1-5 and V is TRBV7-9, with TRBD1 identical over 7 bases. The J segment lost 2 bases and the V segment lost 4 bases, leaving 5 bases of the junction unmatched. The germline gives CDR1 SEHNR, CDR2 FQNEAQ (reference sequence). The CDR3 covers 15 residues. CDR3 in DNA: TGTGCCAGCAGCTCCGGGACAGCCCGCAATCAGCCCCAGCATTTT. As protein: CASSSGTARNQPQHF.

This chain links TRBV19 with TRBJ2-4; 12 nucleotides align to TRBD2. The CDR3 loop spans 18 amino acids. Germline V lookup: CDR1 LNHDA, CDR2 SQIVND (reference sequence). J gave up 2 bases and V 2 bases, and 7 bases lay outside the gene matches. DNA for the CDR3: TGTGCCAGTAGTATAACCGGACTAGCGGGGAAGTCCAAAAACATTCAGTACTTC. Protein: CASSITGLAGKSKNIQYF. Filled out from reference TRBV19 and TRBJ2-4, the complete variable domain reads DGGITQSPKYLFRKEGQNVTLSCEQNLNHDAMYWYRQDPGQGLRLIYYSQIVNDFQKGDIAEGYSVSREKKESFPLTVTSAQKNPTAFYLCASSITGLAGKSKNIQYFGAGTRLSVL.

This chain connects TRBV11-2 to TRBJ1-1, with D unclear. Germline CDR1 and CDR2: SGHAT and FQNNGV. The V end lost 1 base, the J end lost 6 bases, and 15 bases lay between the germline ends. The CDR3 totals 15 residues. In DNA form, the CDR3 reads TGTGCCAGCAGCTTAGGGTTGGTGGGAATCCCTGAAGCTTTCTTT. Its protein is CASSLGLVGIPEAFF.

This clone was seen once. V is TRBV27 and J is TRBJ2-1; 9 positions agree with TRBD1. Germline-derived CDR1 and CDR2 are MNHEY and SMNVEV (reference sequence). The CDR3 consists of 15 residues. V was clipped by 7 bases and J by 6 bases; unmatched bases: 10. CDR3 sequence: CASNRGQGRGNEQFF. CDR3 bases: TGTGCCAGCAATAGGGGACAGGGAAGGGGCAATGAGCAGTTCTTC.

In this sample, this clone turned up once. V usage is TRBV20-1 and J usage is TRBJ2-7; the D gene is possibly TRBD2 (5 bases). CDR1 and CDR2 (germline): DFQATT, SNEGSKA (reference sequence). This CDR3 has 11 residues. The CDR3 DNA sequence: TGCAAAGCGGCCAGAACCTACGAGCAGTACTTC. This gives the protein CKAARTYEQYF.

The chain has TRBV12-5 and TRBJ2-1; D is unclear. The CDR3 sequence is 16 residues long. The V end lost 0 bases, the J end lost 5 bases, and 14 bases lay between the germline ends. Germline CDR1 reads LGHNT; CDR2 reads FRNRAP. CDR3 loop: CASGLVSSGVNNEQFF. The CDR3 DNA sequence: TGTGCTAGTGGTTTGGTATCGAGTGGGGTAAACAATGAGCAGTTCTTC.